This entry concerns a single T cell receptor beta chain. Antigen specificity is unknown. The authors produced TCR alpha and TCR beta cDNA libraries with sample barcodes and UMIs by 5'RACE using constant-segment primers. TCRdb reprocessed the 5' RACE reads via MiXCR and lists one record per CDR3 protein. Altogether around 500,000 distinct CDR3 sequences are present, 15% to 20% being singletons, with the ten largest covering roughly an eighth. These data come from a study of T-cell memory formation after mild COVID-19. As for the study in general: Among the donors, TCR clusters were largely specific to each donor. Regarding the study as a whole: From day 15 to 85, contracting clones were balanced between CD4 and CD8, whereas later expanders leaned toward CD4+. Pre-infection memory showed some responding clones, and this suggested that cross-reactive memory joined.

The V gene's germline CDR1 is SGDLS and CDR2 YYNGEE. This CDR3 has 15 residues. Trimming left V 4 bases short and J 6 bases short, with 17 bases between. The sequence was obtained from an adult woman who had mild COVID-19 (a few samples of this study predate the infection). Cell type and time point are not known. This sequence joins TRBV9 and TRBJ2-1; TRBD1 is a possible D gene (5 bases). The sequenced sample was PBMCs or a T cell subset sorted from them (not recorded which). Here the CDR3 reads CASSLETFQGNEQFF. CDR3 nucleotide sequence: TGTGCCAGCAGCTTAGAGACTTTTCAGGGCAATGAGCAGTTCTTC. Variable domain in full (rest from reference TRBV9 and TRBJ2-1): DSGVTQTPKHLITATGQRVTLRCSPRSGDLSVYWYQQSLDQGLQFLIQYYNGEERAKGNILERFSAQQFPDLHSELNLSSLELGDSALYFCASSLETFQGNEQFFGPGTRLTVL.